Listed here are 31 T cell receptor beta chains from one sample, sequenced in a study of breast tumors, draining lymph nodes, adjacent tissues. TCRdb re-called the multiplex PCR reads with MiXCR, one entry per CDR3 protein. The data hold approximately 150,000 distinct CDR3 sequences, with 25% to 40% observed a single time. Breast cancer patients provided tissue from their axillary draining lymph nodes. Sequencing was done on a sample of axillary lymph node tissue. The receptors derive from a female donor with breast cancer. Some clones in this sample may be carry-over from other donors' samples.

Concerning this clonotype itself: One end of the junction does not line up with germline, which may come from a read error. This chain uses TRBV7-2 with TRBJ2-1; 7 bases map to TRBD1. The CDR3 has 13 residues. Germline V gene lookup returns CDR1 SGHTA and CDR2 FQGNSA. The CDR3 loop reads CASTDDRVGVQFF. CDR3 sequence (DNA): TGCGCCAGCACCGACGACAGGGTTGGCGTGCAGTTCTTC.

This clonotype was recorded many times. The gene calls are TRBV28 and TRBJ1-5; D is undetermined. Germline V gene data show CDR1 as MDHEN and CDR2 as SYDVKM. V shed 6 bases and J shed 2 bases, with 2 bases lying between them. The CDR3 contains 11 residues. As DNA, the CDR3 is TGTGCCAGCAGCCGCAATCAGCCCCAGCATTTT. This codes for CASSRNQPQHF.

This clonotype showed up many times. The chain has TRBV7-9 and TRBJ2-3, with TRBD2 matching over 11 bases. Trimming removed 3 bases from V and 4 bases from J; junction bases left unmatched: 9. Germline-derived CDR1 and CDR2 are SEHNR and FQNEAQ (reference sequence). The CDR3 spans 17 residues. The CDR3 protein is CASSFHSGGAIADTQYF. The CDR3 DNA is TGTGCCAGCAGCTTTCATAGCGGGGGGGCCATCGCAGATACGCAGTATTTT.

This clonotype was seen just once. This rearrangement joins TRBV30 to TRBJ2-3, with 7 bases matching TRBD2. Germline CDR1 reads GTSNPN; CDR2 reads SVGIG (reference sequence). This CDR3 is built from 15 residues. J lost 3 bases, V lost 1 base, and 7 bases had no gene match. The CDR3 protein is CAWSAGGRGTDTQYF. In DNA, the CDR3 is TGTGCCTGGAGTGCAGGCGGGCGGGGGACAGATACGCAGTATTTT.

The sample holds many counts of this clonotype. CDR3 DNA: TGTGCCACCAGTGATTCCGGTGGGTTCCGGCGGGGGGCCAACGTCCTGACTTTC. This codes for CATSDSGGFRRGANVLTF. This rearrangement joins TRBV24-1 to TRBJ2-6; D unclear. CDR3 length: 18 residues. Per the germline V gene, CDR1 is KGHDR and CDR2 is SFDVKD. V dropped 2 bases and J dropped 4 bases, with 17 bases sitting between them.

The chain recombines TRBV12-3 or TRBV12-4 with TRBJ2-5; 13 positions match TRBD2. This CDR3 is built from 16 residues. The trim removed 7 bases at V and 4 bases at J, leaving 9 bases unmatched. CDR3 in amino acids: CASTDHRTSGRETQYF. The CDR3 DNA follows: TGTGCCAGCACCGATCATAGGACTAGCGGGAGAGAGACCCAGTACTTC.

The chain carries TRBV6-2 or TRBV6-3 and TRBJ2-1, with 10 nucleotides matching TRBD2. Germline assignment: CDR1 MNHEY and CDR2 SVGEGT. V trimming: 5 bases; J trimming: 8 bases; junction bases outside the gene matches: 15. The CDR3 covers 17 residues. CDR3: CASSHRRKAGGPHEQFF. In nucleotides, the CDR3 is TGTGCCAGCAGTCACCGAAGAAAAGCGGGAGGGCCCCATGAGCAGTTCTTC.

This clonotype has ten or more counts. CDR3 amino acids: CSASVGVGELFF. In nucleotides, the CDR3 is TGCAGTGCCTCAGTTGGGGTCGGGGAGCTGTTTTTT. The chain recombines TRBV20-1 with TRBJ2-2; no firm D call. The V end lost 6 bases, the J end lost 7 bases, and 12 bases lay between the germline ends. The CDR3 has 12 amino acids. Germline CDR1 and CDR2: DFQATT and SNEGSKA (reference sequence).

This clonotype showed up many times. The rearrangement links TRBV7-2 to TRBJ1-1; D not certain. V shed 1 base and J shed 3 bases, with 6 bases lying between them. The germline V gene has CDR1 SGHTA and CDR2 FQGNSA. This CDR3 contains 13 residues. The CDR3 DNA reads as TGTGCCAGCAGCTTAGAGCTTGACACTGAAGCTTTCTTT. As protein: CASSLELDTEAFF.

On this clonotype: A clone one base away is much larger, so this may be a read error. The chain uses TRBV27 and TRBJ1-2; TRBD1 aligns across 7 bases. From germline, CDR1 is MNHEY and CDR2 SMNVEV (reference sequence). V was pared by 3 bases and J by 8 bases, with 12 bases of the junction left unmatched. The CDR3 runs 15 residues. DNA of the CDR3: TGTGCCAGCAGTTTGAGTCAGGACAGGCGATGGGGCTACACCTTC. Encoded protein: CASSLSQDRRWGYTF.

This clonotype was detected ten times or more. Here the CDR3 DNA reads TGTGCCAGCAGACCGGACGGATCTTATAGCAATCAGCCCCAGCATTTT. Its translation is CASRPDGSYSNQPQHF. This chain links TRBV12-3 or TRBV12-4 with TRBJ1-5; no firm D call. The CDR3 is 16 amino acids. V lost 6 bases and J 0 bases, leaving 15 bases between the germline ends.

The chain carries TRBV9 and TRBJ2-5; D is unresolved. The V end lost 4 bases, the J end lost 7 bases, and 20 bases lay between the germline ends. Looked up from germline, CDR1 is SGDLS and CDR2 is YYNGEE. This CDR3 has 15 amino acids. The CDR3 nucleotides read TGTGCCAGCAGCCATCGTGGGTTTAAAAGAGGGACCCAGTACTTC. Translated: CASSHRGFKRGTQYF.

This clonotype occurred many times. V gene TRBV4-1 combines with J gene TRBJ1-6; tentative D call: TRBD1 (5 bases). Germline CDR1 is MGHRA and CDR2 is YSYEKL. The V end lost 0 bases, the J end lost 1 base, and 16 bases lay between the germline ends. The CDR3 is made up of 19 amino acids. The CDR3 is CASSQDRPQGISYNSPLHF. Written as DNA, the CDR3 is TGCGCCAGCAGCCAAGATCGACCTCAGGGTATATCCTATAATTCACCCCTCCACTTT.

The chain combines TRBV7-9 with TRBJ2-7; the match to TRBD2 covers 13 bases. The DNA end is more similar to TRBJ2-5, so the J call may be wrong. This CDR3 spans 17 amino acids. CDR1 and CDR2 from the germline V gene are SEHNR and FQNEAQ (reference sequence). In DNA, the CDR3 is TGTGCCAGCAGCTTAGGGGAAGGGACTAGCGGGGCAGAGACCCAGTACTTC. Its protein is CASSLGEGTSGAETQYF.

This clonotype was detected many times. The chain uses TRBV4-1 and TRBJ1-2; a possible D gene is TRBD1 (5 bases). Trimming removed 6 bases at V and 3 bases at J, with 8 bases between. Germline-derived CDR1 and CDR2 are MGHRA and YSYEKL. The CDR3 has 12 residues. CDR3: CASSGGYYGYTF. CDR3 DNA: TGCGCCAGCAGTGGGGGTTACTATGGCTACACCTTC.

This clonotype was found once. The chain couples TRBV7-9 to TRBJ1-5, with D unresolved. The CDR3 loop spans 12 amino acids. CDR1 and CDR2 (germline): SEHNR, FQNEAQ (reference sequence). Trimming removed 1 base from V and 6 bases from J, with 4 bases in between. The CDR3 here is CASSLDGQPQHF. DNA of the CDR3: TGTGCCAGCAGCTTAGATGGTCAGCCCCAGCATTTT.

The J gene is TRBJ2-3, the V gene TRBV24-1; D possibly matches TRBD1 or TRBD2 (9 bases each). Trimming removed 5 bases at V and 2 bases at J, with 19 bases between. The germline CDR1 and CDR2 sequences are KGHDR and SFDVKD. The CDR3 consists of 17 residues. This CDR3 reads CATSGLAGQGPTDTQYF. CDR3 nucleotide sequence: TGTGCCACCAGTGGGCTAGCGGGACAGGGCCCCACAGATACGCAGTATTTT.

The rearrangement joins TRBV6-6 to TRBJ1-1; 8 bases agree with TRBD1. This CDR3 comprises 14 residues. The germline V gene has CDR1 MNHNY and CDR2 SVGAGI (reference sequence). The J segment lost 0 bases and the V segment lost 5 bases, leaving 2 bases of the junction unmatched. CDR3 bases: TGTGCCAGCAGTAGACAGGGGATGAACACTGAAGCTTTCTTT. It is translated as CASSRQGMNTEAFF.

This clonotype was observed at least ten times. The chain employs TRBV24-1 and TRBJ1-5; tentatively, D is TRBD1 (5 bases). Trimming left V 5 bases short and J 6 bases short, with 7 bases between. The germline gives CDR1 KGHDR, CDR2 SFDVKD. The CDR3 covers 12 residues. CDR3 sequence (DNA): TGTGCCACCAGTGTGGGGGGTCAGCCCCAGCATTTT. Translation gives CATSVGGQPQHF.

There are many counts of this clonotype. The chain uses TRBV7-3 and TRBJ2-2; 10 bases map to TRBD2. V shed 5 bases, J shed 6 bases, and the junction held 6 bases outside the gene matches. Germline CDR1 is SGHTA and CDR2 is FQGTGA. CDR3 length: 15 amino acids. CDR3 amino acids: CASSPGTSVAGELFF. CDR3 sequence (DNA): TGTGCCAGCAGCCCCGGGACTAGCGTTGCCGGGGAGCTGTTTTTT.

This clonotype was seen at least ten times. This sequence joins TRBV24-1 and TRBJ2-1; a possible D gene is TRBD2 (5 bases). In germline, CDR1 is KGHDR, CDR2 SFDVKD. The CDR3 contains 16 residues. Deletions cut 2 bases from V and 1 base from J, with 11 bases between. The DNA of the CDR3 is TGTGCCACCAGTGATTCGCTAGGAGGTTCCTACAATGAGCAGTTCTTC. Translation: CATSDSLGGSYNEQFF.

This clonotype appeared a few times. A much larger clonotype is one base distant, so this may be a read error. The V call is TRBV11-2, the J call TRBJ2-1; tentative D call: TRBD2 (5 bases). The ends were cut back, 2 bases at V and 7 bases at J, with 24 bases in the middle. Germline CDR1 is SGHAT and CDR2 is FQNNGV. The CDR3 has 18 residues. The CDR3 here is CASSLFGGALLEVNEQFF. CDR3 coding DNA: TGTGCCAGCAGCTTATTCGGAGGCGCACTCCTCGAGGTTAATGAGCAGTTCTTC.

The J gene is TRBJ2-6, the V gene TRBV19, with D possibly being TRBD1 (6 bases). V dropped 6 bases and J dropped 4 bases, with 10 bases sitting between them. The germline CDR1 and CDR2 sequences are LNHDA and SQIVND (reference sequence). The CDR3 has 14 amino acids. CDR3 protein: CASRSGTGANVLTF. The CDR3 bases are TGTGCCAGTAGGTCCGGGACAGGGGCCAACGTCCTGACTTTC.

This clonotype was recorded many times. The chain links TRBV9 to TRBJ2-1, with D uncertain. Germline CDR1 reads SGDLS; CDR2 reads YYNGEE. Trimming removed 5 bases at V and 6 bases at J, with 12 bases between. This CDR3 has 13 residues. The CDR3 nucleotides are TGTGCCAGCAGTTTTTCAAGCTCCAATGAGCAGTTCTTC. This sequence encodes CASSFSSSNEQFF.

This clonotype was recorded many times. The chain recombines TRBV6-5 with TRBJ2-6, with unresolved D. V dropped 6 bases and J dropped 0 bases, with 9 bases sitting between them. The CDR3 runs to 15 residues. Germline V CDR1 and CDR2: MNHEY, SVGAGI. The CDR3 nucleotides are TGTGCCAGCAGGGTGGGTAGCTCTGGGGCCAACGTCCTGACTTTC. Its translation is CASRVGSSGANVLTF.

V gene TRBV18 combines with J gene TRBJ2-4, with 13 positions matching TRBD2. The V gene end was trimmed by 6 bases and the J gene end by 6 bases; junction bases not matched to a gene: 14. This CDR3 region has 18 residues. CDR1 is KGHSH and CDR2 is LQKENI in the germline V gene. As DNA, the CDR3 is TGTGCCAGCTCCCACAGGGGACTAGCGGGAAGCAGCGGAAACATTCAGTACTTC. It codes for CASSHRGLAGSSGNIQYF.

This clonotype has a count of ten or more. This rearrangement joins TRBV29-1 to TRBJ1-2, with TRBD1 as a possible D gene (5 bases). Trimming stripped 5 bases from V and 2 bases from J, with 9 bases between. The CDR3 loop spans 12 amino acids. Germline V gene lookup returns CDR1 SQVTM and CDR2 ANQGSEA. In DNA, the CDR3 is TGCAGCGTTCCCCGGGGGAACTATGGCTACACCTTC. Amino acids: CSVPRGNYGYTF.

There are many counts of this clonotype. The chain couples TRBV10-3 to TRBJ2-7; D remains unclear. Germline V lookup: CDR1 ENHRY, CDR2 SYGVKD. V gave up 0 bases and J gave up 6 bases, with 6 bases separating them. This CDR3 contains 12 residues. Here the CDR3 reads CAISESIGEQYF. CDR3 in DNA: TGTGCCATCAGTGAGTCGATAGGCGAGCAGTACTTC.

This clonotype has a single count. The rearrangement links TRBV7-6 to TRBJ1-6; tentatively, D is TRBD1 (5 bases). This CDR3 spans 13 amino acids. Per germline, CDR1 SGHVS and CDR2 FNYEAQ. The V and J ends lost 5 bases and 8 bases respectively, with 10 bases between them. The CDR3 coding sequence is TGTGCCAGCAGCGGCGGGACGGATTCACCCCTCCACTTT. Its protein is CASSGGTDSPLHF.

This clonotype has a count of ten or more. The chain couples TRBV24-1 to TRBJ1-6; no clear D. The ends were cut back, 4 bases at V and 14 bases at J, with 20 bases in the middle. CDR1 and CDR2 from the germline V gene are KGHDR and SFDVKD. There are 15 residues in the CDR3. The CDR3 region is CATSDSAPGPPTLHF. The CDR3 DNA sequence: TGTGCCACCAGTGACTCCGCCCCAGGACCTCCCACCCTCCACTTT.

This chain connects TRBV7-2 to TRBJ1-2; D gene ambiguous. CDR1 is SGHTA and CDR2 is FQGNSA in the germline V gene. This CDR3 spans 15 amino acids. V was trimmed by 5 bases and J by 1 base, leaving 14 bases between them. The CDR3 loop reads CASSPYGEDNYGYTF. In DNA form, the CDR3 reads TGTGCCAGCAGCCCGTATGGCGAAGATAACTATGGCTACACCTTC.